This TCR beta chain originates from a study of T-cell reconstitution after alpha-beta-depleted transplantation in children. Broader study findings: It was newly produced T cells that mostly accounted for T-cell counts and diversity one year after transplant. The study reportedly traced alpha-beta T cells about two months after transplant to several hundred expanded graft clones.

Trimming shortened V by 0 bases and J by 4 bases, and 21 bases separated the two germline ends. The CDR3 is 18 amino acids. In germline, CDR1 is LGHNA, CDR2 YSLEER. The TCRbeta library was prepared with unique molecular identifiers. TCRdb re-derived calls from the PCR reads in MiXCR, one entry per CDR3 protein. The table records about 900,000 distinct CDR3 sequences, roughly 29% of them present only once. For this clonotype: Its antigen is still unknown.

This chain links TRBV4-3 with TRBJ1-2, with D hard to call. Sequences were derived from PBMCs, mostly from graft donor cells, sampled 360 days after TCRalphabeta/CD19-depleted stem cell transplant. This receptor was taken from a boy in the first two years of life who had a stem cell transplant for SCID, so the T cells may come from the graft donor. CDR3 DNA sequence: TGCGCCAGCAGCCAAGAAGTCCTTCGGACCCTTAATTTCTATGGCTACACCTTC. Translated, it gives CASSQEVLRTLNFYGYTF.